This is a list of T cell receptor beta chains from one sample in a study of blood T cells in healthy people across ages. TCRdb re-called the 5' RACE reads with MiXCR, one entry per CDR3 protein. The sample consists of about 1.5 million distinct CDR3 sequences, 42% of them appearing once. The material sequenced was blood. These receptor sequences come from a young woman in good health. Each CDR3 is given without its conserved first and last residue.

V: TRBV29-1
J: TRBJ1-1
CDR3: SVGWATGTEAF

V: TRBV6-2/TRBV6-3
J: TRBJ2-5
CDR3: ASKISGGANEQY

V: TRBV7-2
J: TRBJ2-7
CDR3: ASSLALRLAESTHSYEQY

V: TRBV7-9
J: TRBJ2-3
CDR3: ASSSIPDTQY

V: TRBV6-2/TRBV6-3
J: TRBJ2-7
CDR3: ASTTIEVSGTFYEQY

V: TRBV21-1
J: TRBJ2-3
CDR3: ANSKGDSGGNTDTQY

V: TRBV20-1
J: TRBJ1-2
CDR3: SARGGRGQGNYGYT

V: TRBV12-3/TRBV12-4
J: TRBJ1-2
CDR3: ASSAGGYGYT

V: TRBV18
J: TRBJ1-5
CDR3: ASSPGRDGQPQH

V: TRBV4-2
J: TRBJ1-1
CDR3: ASSQDLWAEAF

V: TRBV7-2
J: TRBJ2-5
CDR3: ASSLVQVNGETQY

V: TRBV7-9
J: TRBJ2-2
CDR3: ASSGNGQVPNTGELF

V: TRBV6-6
J: TRBJ2-5
CDR3: ASRASRAGETQY

V: TRBV5-8
J: TRBJ2-7
CDR3: ASSFLAGLLYEQY

V: TRBV6-2/TRBV6-3
J: TRBJ1-5
CDR3: ASSHDRESFRPQH

V: TRBV12-3/TRBV12-4
J: TRBJ2-3
CDR3: ASSGRGTDTQY

V: TRBV6-1
J: TRBJ1-1
CDR3: ASTPGQGVANTEAF

V: TRBV7-2
J: TRBJ1-2
CDR3: ASSHSPGYGYT

V: TRBV12-3/TRBV12-4
J: TRBJ2-3
CDR3: ASRTGVRADTQY

V: TRBV7-9
J: TRBJ1-4
CDR3: ASSFEDEKLF

V: TRBV7-2
J: TRBJ1-2
CDR3: ASRDGGVGGGYT

V: TRBV28
J: TRBJ1-6
CDR3: ASNLSARQDSPLH

V: TRBV28
J: TRBJ2-7
CDR3: ASSLALSTFYEQY

V: TRBV28
J: TRBJ2-7
CDR3: ATPLGVVTYEQY

V: TRBV12-3/TRBV12-4
J: TRBJ2-1
CDR3: ASSPLGERDDEQF

V: TRBV4-1
J: TRBJ2-7
CDR3: ASSHVFKDRDYEQY

V: TRBV10-3
J: TRBJ2-7
CDR3: AISESRAGGYEQY

V: TRBV5-1
J: TRBJ2-3
CDR3: ASSPLLAGAFTDTQY

V: TRBV7-9
J: TRBJ1-1
CDR3: ASRQGWVSPQTITEAF

V: TRBV7-3
J: TRBJ2-1
CDR3: ASSLGVRLAGGNFNEQF

V: TRBV6-6
J: TRBJ1-1
CDR3: ASSDRGQGEAF

V: TRBV20-1
J: TRBJ2-5
CDR3: SARLAGQQETQY

V: TRBV29-1
J: TRBJ1-2
CDR3: SVEDRGAYGYT

V: TRBV11-2
J: TRBJ2-1
CDR3: ASSLVSSGRYNEQF

V: TRBV20-1
J: TRBJ2-5
CDR3: SASYNMGLFGETQY

V: TRBV4-3
J: TRBJ2-1
CDR3: ASSQDLGTSGRHEQF

V: TRBV27
J: TRBJ1-1
CDR3: ASSLSVGSTEAF

V: TRBV5-1
J: TRBJ2-3
CDR3: TSSLGRSSTDTQY

V: TRBV20-1
J: TRBJ1-4
CDR3: SARQFGTGDEKLF

V: TRBV7-2
J: TRBJ2-5
CDR3: ASSLLGQGASEQY

V: TRBV30
J: TRBJ1-1
CDR3: AWGQLNTEAF

V: TRBV12-3/TRBV12-4
J: TRBJ1-2
CDR3: ASSPNSGNYGYT

V: TRBV9
J: TRBJ2-1
CDR3: ASSVGQTYNEQF

V: TRBV19
J: TRBJ2-1
CDR3: ASSNQGARHEQF

V: TRBV4-3
J: TRBJ1-1
CDR3: ASSQWQGSTEAF

V: TRBV9
J: TRBJ1-4
CDR3: ASSVGPTNEKLF